Following are 16 T cell receptor beta chains from one sample sequenced in a study of cytomegalovirus exposure and HLA in healthy donors. The study ran its PCR with 60 Vbeta and 13 Jbeta primers. Generated by immunoSEQ multiplex PCR, the TCRdb table keeps only in-frame clones and is missing some. The data hold around 110,000 clones, with around 73% observed a single time. The sequencing sample was made of PBMCs. These receptors were collected from a man in his thirties or forties in good health and CMV-seronegative.

This sequence joins TRBV27 and TRBJ1-6; 9 nucleotides line up with TRBD1. The length of the CDR3 is 15 residues. Germline V gene sequence: CDR1 MNHEY, CDR2 SMNVEV (reference sequence). With 6 bases clipped from V and 7 bases from J, the junction kept 7 bases outside the gene matches. The CDR3: CASSPGTGRNSPLHF. In nucleotides, the CDR3 is TGTGCCAGCAGCCCGGGGACAGGGCGAAATTCACCCCTCCACTTT.

In regard to this clone: The junction shows a germline mismatch at one end, possibly a read error. The rearrangement uses TRBV27 and TRBJ2-2; tentatively, D is TRBD2 (6 bases). This CDR3 comprises 16 residues. CDR1 is MNHEY, CDR2 SMNVEV, per germline (reference sequence). Here the CDR3 DNA reads TGTGTCAGCAGTTTTTTGTTCGGGAGCGGCACCGGGGAGCTGTTTTTT. This gives the protein CVSSFLFGSGTGELFF.

V gene TRBV7-9 combines with J gene TRBJ1-1, with TRBD1 as a possible D gene (5 bases). The V end was cut by 5 bases, the J end by 1 base, with 14 bases between. The CDR3 runs 15 residues. CDR1 and CDR2 from the germline V gene are SEHNR and FQNEAQ (reference sequence). CDR3 sequence: CASSQWGGPNTEAFF. The CDR3, as DNA: TGTGCCAGCAGCCAATGGGGCGGACCGAACACTGAAGCTTTCTTT.

The V gene is TRBV6-1, the J gene TRBJ2-4, with a tentative D call TRBD1 (5 bases). V gave up 3 bases and J gave up 0 bases, with 9 bases separating them. CDR1 is MNHNS, CDR2 SASEGT, per germline. The CDR3 contains 15 residues. The CDR3 nucleotides read TGTGCCAGCAGTGAGACAGCTATAGCCAAAAACATTCAGTACTTC. This gives the protein CASSETAIAKNIQYF.

V is TRBV5-1 and J is TRBJ2-7; the match to TRBD1 covers 8 bases. Germline assignment: CDR1 SGHRS and CDR2 YFSETQ. With V trimmed by 1 base and J by 0 bases, 12 bases remained unmatched. CDR3 size: 18 residues. The CDR3 protein is CASSLRPDRGRSSYEQYF. As DNA, the CDR3 is TGCGCCAGCAGCTTGCGCCCCGACAGGGGTAGGAGCTCCTACGAGCAGTACTTC.

This rearrangement joins TRBV5-1 to TRBJ2-3; the match to TRBD2 covers 10 bases. Germline loops: CDR1 SGHRS, CDR2 YFSETQ. The CDR3 has 16 amino acids. V shed 0 bases and J 4 bases; nucleotides not matched to a gene: 5. The CDR3 DNA is TGCGCCAGCAGCTTGGGAACTAGCGGGATATCAGATACGCAGTATTTT. This sequence encodes CASSLGTSGISDTQYF.

This sequence joins TRBV2 and TRBJ1-2; no firm D call. Trimming removed 7 bases at V and 5 bases at J, with 8 bases between. Per the germline V gene, CDR1 is SNHLY and CDR2 is FYNNEI. The CDR3 has 11 residues. CDR3 nucleotide sequence: TGTGCCAGCACAGGCTATTATGGCTACACCTTC. Amino acid sequence: CASTGYYGYTF. Combining the CDR3 with reference TRBV2 and TRBJ1-2 gives the whole variable domain EPEVTQTPSHQVTQMGQEVILRCVPISNHLYFYWYRQILGQKVEFLVSFYNNEISEKSEIFDDQFSVERPDGSNFTLKIRSTKLEDSAMYFCASTGYYGYTFGSGTRLTVV.

The rearrangement links TRBV28 to TRBJ1-1, with 10 nucleotides matching TRBD1. This CDR3 region has 13 residues. Germline V gene lookup returns CDR1 MDHEN and CDR2 SYDVKM. The junction had 9 bases not matched to a gene; V was cut back by 6 bases and J by 11 bases. This chain's CDR3 is CASSTQGTGAAFF. CDR3 nucleotide sequence: TGTGCCAGCAGCACTCAAGGGACAGGGGCGGCTTTCTTT.

The chain combines TRBV27 with TRBJ2-1, with 13 bases identical to TRBD2. CDR1 is MNHEY and CDR2 is SMNVEV in the germline V gene (reference sequence). The CDR3 consists of 17 residues. Trimming took 2 bases from V and 4 from J; bases not matched to a gene: 5. The CDR3 sequence: CASSLPTSGGVYNEQFF. The DNA of the CDR3 is TGTGCCAGCAGTTTACCCACTAGCGGGGGGGTATACAATGAGCAGTTCTTC.

The V and J genes are TRBV27 and TRBJ1-2, with D possibly being TRBD1 (6 bases). Between the trimmed V and J ends, which lost 7 bases and 4 bases, there was a span of 22 bases. The CDR3 spans 16 residues. Germline CDR1 MNHEY, CDR2 SMNVEV (reference sequence). The CDR3 here is CASTPQGNRGFYGYTF. For the CDR3, the DNA is TGTGCCAGCACCCCTCAGGGGAACAGAGGATTCTATGGCTACACCTTC.

On this clone itself: Other DNA sequences in this sample translate to the same CDR3. The rearrangement uses TRBV9 and TRBJ2-7; D not certain. V shed 0 bases and J shed 3 bases, with 7 bases lying between them. Germline V CDR1 and CDR2: SGDLS, YYNGEE. This CDR3 contains 13 residues. For the CDR3, the DNA is TGTGCCAGCAGCGTAGACGGTGACTACGAGCAGTACTTC. Translating it yields CASSVDGDYEQYF.

Concerning this clone: The sample holds other DNA sequences that translate to the same CDR3. The rearrangement joins TRBV5-1 to TRBJ2-5, with 9 bases lining up with TRBD1. CDR1 and CDR2 from the germline V gene are SGHRS and YFSETQ. The CDR3 covers 13 residues. Trimming removed 4 bases from V and 5 bases from J; junction bases left unmatched: 3. The CDR3 DNA is TGCGCCAGCAGCCTACAGGGGGCTGAGACCCAGTACTTC. This sequence encodes CASSLQGAETQYF.

V and J are TRBV5-1 and TRBJ2-1; a possible D gene is TRBD2 (6 bases). CDR1 SGHRS and CDR2 YFSETQ come from the germline V gene. The V end was cut by 0 bases, the J end by 0 bases, with 10 bases between. This CDR3 has 16 amino acids. CDR3 amino acids: CASSLGREPSYNEQFF. The CDR3 region has the DNA TGCGCCAGCAGCTTGGGTCGGGAGCCCTCCTACAATGAGCAGTTCTTC. Complete variable domain (other parts from reference TRBV5-1 and TRBJ2-1): KAGVTQTPRYLIKTRGQQVTLSCSPISGHRSVSWYQQTPGQGLQFLFEYFSETQRNKGNFPGRFSGRQFSNSRSEMNVSTLELGDSALYLCASSLGREPSYNEQFFGPGTRLTVL.

In its sample, this clone was seen once. V gene TRBV9 combines with J gene TRBJ1-1, with D possibly being TRBD1 (6 bases). Trimming pared 0 bases from V and 8 bases from J, leaving 11 bases between. This CDR3 has 13 amino acids. Germline V gives CDR1 SGDLS, CDR2 YYNGEE. The CDR3 DNA follows: TGTGCCAGCAGCGTAGGGGGGGGGCCAGAAGCTTTCTTT. As protein: CASSVGGGPEAFF.

In regard to this clone: The identical CDR3 is also encoded by other nucleotide sequences in the sample. The chain links TRBV7-3 to TRBJ2-5, with D perhaps TRBD1 (6 bases). CDR1 SGHTA and CDR2 FQGTGA come from the germline V gene. Between the trimmed V and J ends, which lost 5 bases and 2 bases, there was a span of 12 bases. This CDR3 has 14 residues. The CDR3 sequence: CASSPGTSQETQYF. Here the CDR3 DNA reads TGTGCCAGCAGCCCCGGGACATCGCAAGAGACCCAGTACTTC.

In DNA, the CDR3 is TGCGCCAGCAGCTTGGACAGGGGGGCGGTCACAGATACGCAGTATTTT. It codes for CASSLDRGAVTDTQYF. V usage is TRBV5-1 and J usage is TRBJ2-3; 8 bases align to TRBD1. With V trimmed by 0 bases and J by 2 bases, 5 bases remained unmatched. The CDR3 spans 16 residues. From germline, CDR1 is SGHRS and CDR2 YFSETQ. The full variable domain, in which reference TRBV5-1 and TRBJ2-3 provide the parts outside the CDR3, is KAGVTQTPRYLIKTRGQQVTLSCSPISGHRSVSWYQQTPGQGLQFLFEYFSETQRNKGNFPGRFSGRQFSNSRSEMNVSTLELGDSALYLCASSLDRGAVTDTQYFGPGTRLTVL.